The 28 T cell receptor beta chains below come from one sample, sequenced in a study of blood T cell repertoires in COVID-19. Sequenced by immunoSEQ multiplex PCR; TCRdb stores in-frame clones only, minus some. The sample shows 350,000 to 450,000 clones, 75% to 90% of them seen only once. The sequencing sample was made of peripheral blood. These receptors were collected from a woman younger than 35 with acute or convalescent COVID-19.

The chain recombines TRBV19 with TRBJ1-4, with D possibly being TRBD1 (5 bases). Trimming shortened V by 5 bases and J by 6 bases, and 13 bases separated the two germline ends. CDR1 LNHDA and CDR2 SQIVND come from the germline V gene (reference sequence). This CDR3 has 14 residues. Written as DNA, the CDR3 is TGTGCCAGTAGTTACGGGGGGAGCGATGAAAAACTGTTTTTT. Protein: CASSYGGSDEKLFF.

This sequence joins TRBV6-5 and TRBJ2-7; maybe TRBD1 (5 bases). The CDR3 has 16 amino acids. Germline V lookup: CDR1 MNHEY, CDR2 SVGAGI. V gave up 0 bases and J gave up 3 bases, with 15 bases separating them. The CDR3 sequence: CASSYSTSAGYYEQYF. The CDR3 coding sequence is TGTGCCAGCAGTTACTCGACTTCCGCAGGGTACTACGAGCAGTACTTC.

The rearrangement uses TRBV4-1 and TRBJ1-4; 7 bases line up with TRBD1. This CDR3 contains 15 residues. V gave up 0 bases and J gave up 8 bases; unmatched junction bases: 6. The germline CDR1 and CDR2 sequences are MGHRA and YSYEKL. CDR3: CASSQDETGEEKLFF. CDR3 nucleotides: TGCGCCAGCAGCCAAGATGAAACAGGGGAAGAAAAACTGTTTTTT.

The J gene is TRBJ2-1, the V gene TRBV19; TRBD2 matches at 7 bases. Germline V gives CDR1 LNHDA, CDR2 SQIVND (reference sequence). After removal of 3 bases from V and 5 bases from J, the junction contained 22 bases not matched to a gene. The CDR3 has 20 residues. CDR3 in amino acids: CASSILWRGSGLVRDNEQFF. The CDR3 DNA is TGTGCCAGTAGTATCCTTTGGCGCGGGAGTGGGTTGGTCCGCGACAATGAGCAGTTCTTC.

This clone was counted a few times. In nucleotides, the CDR3 is TGTGCCAGCAGTCTACAGGGCGGAGCGGAGACCCAGTACTTC. Amino acids: CASSLQGGAETQYF. V gene TRBV28 combines with J gene TRBJ2-5; D might be TRBD1 (6 bases). Germline V lookup: CDR1 MDHEN, CDR2 SYDVKM. V dropped 5 bases and J dropped 5 bases, with 15 bases sitting between them. This CDR3 spans 14 amino acids.

V and J are TRBV5-5 and TRBJ2-2; D is possibly TRBD2 (6 bases). The CDR3 runs 15 residues. From germline, CDR1 is SGHKS and CDR2 YYEKEE (reference sequence). Trimming cost V 0 bases and J 6 bases, with 12 bases left between them. DNA for the CDR3: TGTGCCAGCAGCTTGGTCCCCAGGGAGGCCGGGGAGCTGTTTTTT. Translation: CASSLVPREAGELFF.

V and J are TRBV5-8 and TRBJ1-2, with 9 bases aligning to TRBD1. In germline, CDR1 is SGHTS, CDR2 YDEGEE. With 5 bases clipped from V and 4 bases from J, the junction kept 9 bases outside the gene matches. The CDR3 length is 15 residues. In nucleotides, the CDR3 is TGTGCCAGCAGTTTCCCGGGACAGGGATTCTATGGCTACACCTTC. This gives the protein CASSFPGQGFYGYTF.

In this sample, this clone turned up once. The rearrangement uses TRBV2 and TRBJ1-5, with 9 bases matching TRBD1. Germline CDR1 is SNHLY and CDR2 is FYNNEI. This CDR3 has 14 residues. V was pared by 6 bases and J by 5 bases, with 5 bases of the junction left unmatched. The CDR3 nucleotides are TGTGCCAGCAGCCTACGACAGGGGGATCAGCCCCAGCATTTT. Its protein product is CASSLRQGDQPQHF.

V and J are TRBV23-1 and TRBJ2-3; D is undetermined. Being an ORF, TRBV23-1 has a function that is uncertain. V was shortened by 0 bases and J by 3 bases, with 7 bases between the two germline ends. The CDR3 totals 14 residues. The DNA of the CDR3 is TGCGCCAGCAGTCAATCGCACAGTACAGATACGCAGTATTTT. The encoded protein is CASSQSHSTDTQYF.

The rearrangement links TRBV4-2 to TRBJ2-1, with D maybe TRBD2 (7 bases). Trimming took off 1 base at V and 6 bases at J, with 22 bases between the two ends. Germline V gene sequence: CDR1 LGHNA, CDR2 YNFKEQ. This CDR3 contains 18 residues. CDR3 sequence reads: CASSQGAGGPPVVNEQFF. For the CDR3, the DNA is TGTGCCAGCAGCCAAGGGGCCGGGGGGCCCCCTGTAGTCAATGAGCAGTTCTTC.

The chain recombines TRBV18 with TRBJ1-6; the D gene is possibly TRBD1 (5 bases). The V gene lost 3 bases and the J gene lost 5 bases, with 11 bases spanning the gap. Germline CDR1 KGHSH, CDR2 LQKENI. The CDR3 has 15 amino acids. The CDR3 here is CASSPETGNNSPLHF. The CDR3, as DNA: TGTGCCAGCTCACCCGAAACAGGAAATAATTCACCCCTCCACTTT.

The gene calls are TRBV23-1 and TRBJ2-5; D may be TRBD1 (5 bases). TRBV23-1 is an ORF for which the function is uncertain. Trimming shortened V by 3 bases and J by 2 bases, and 13 bases separated the two germline ends. This CDR3 has 15 residues. This chain's CDR3 is CASSHRRQIQETQYF. The CDR3 bases are TGCGCCAGCAGTCACCGACGACAGATTCAAGAGACCCAGTACTTC.

The chain has TRBV28 and TRBJ2-7; 7 nucleotides align to TRBD1. V was pared by 3 bases and J by 6 bases, with 2 bases of the junction left unmatched. The germline V gene encodes CDR1 MDHEN and CDR2 SYDVKM. The CDR3 runs to 12 residues. In DNA form, the CDR3 reads TGTGCCAGCAGTTTGACAGGGATCGAGCAGTACTTC. It codes for CASSLTGIEQYF.

V and J are TRBV7-2 and TRBJ2-5; 9 nucleotides match TRBD2. Germline V gives CDR1 SGHTA, CDR2 FQGNSA. CDR3 length: 15 residues. Unmatched junction bases numbered 10, after V lost 6 bases and J lost 5 bases. CDR3: CASSLSGRGRETQYF. The CDR3 coding sequence is TGTGCCAGCAGTCTTAGCGGGAGAGGCAGGGAGACCCAGTACTTC.

The chain uses TRBV27 and TRBJ2-2; 7 bases are a match to TRBD1. CDR1 is MNHEY, CDR2 SMNVEV, per germline (reference sequence). V lost 4 bases to trimming and J lost 7 bases; unmatched junction nucleotides: 6. The CDR3 sequence is 14 residues long. CDR3 loop: CASSYETGRGELFF. In DNA, the CDR3 is TGTGCCAGCAGTTACGAGACAGGGCGCGGGGAGCTGTTTTTT.

The gene calls are TRBV4-2 and TRBJ2-3; 10 positions agree with TRBD2. The CDR3 loop spans 16 amino acids. Germline lookup yields CDR1 LGHNA and CDR2 YNFKEQ. Trimming at V came to 1 base and at J to 5 bases, leaving 6 bases not matched to a gene. For the CDR3, the DNA is TGTGCCAGCAGCCAAGCCAGCGGGGGGGCCTTAGATACGCAGTATTTT. Its translation is CASSQASGGALDTQYF.

This clone was detected only a few times. This sequence joins TRBV7-3 and TRBJ1-1; no definite D call. CDR3 length equals 14 residues. Per germline, CDR1 SGHTA and CDR2 FQGTGA. Trimming cost V 3 bases and J 1 base, with 9 bases left between them. The DNA for the CDR3 is TGTGCCAGCAGCTTCGGAGGCACGAACACTGAAGCTTTCTTT. As protein: CASSFGGTNTEAFF.

This clone was found a few times. The chain combines TRBV3-1 (or the pseudogene TRBV3-2) with TRBJ1-2; 7 bases are a match to TRBD1. Germline CDR1 is LGHDT and CDR2 is YNNKEL (reference sequence). The CDR3 is 14 residues long. The V segment lost 4 bases and the J segment 6 bases; nucleotides outside the gene matches: 8. CDR3 coding DNA: TGTGCCAGCAGCCGGGGACAGTTAGGGAATGGCTACACCTTC. It codes for CASSRGQLGNGYTF.

V gene TRBV11-2 combines with J gene TRBJ1-2; 7 bases are a match to TRBD1. The CDR3 totals 14 residues. The germline V gene has CDR1 SGHAT and CDR2 FQNNGV. V shed 5 bases and J 1 base; nucleotides not matched to a gene: 4. As DNA, the CDR3 is TGTGCCAGCAGCGTCCGGGACAGTAACTATGGCTACACCTTC. It yields the protein CASSVRDSNYGYTF.

This chain uses TRBV6-5 with TRBJ1-6; 10 bases align to TRBD1. Germline assignment: CDR1 MNHEY and CDR2 SVGAGI. The CDR3 sequence is 15 residues long. Trimming took 2 bases from V and 7 from J; bases not matched to a gene: 2. CDR3 sequence reads: CASSYRGQGNSPLHF. The CDR3 coding sequence is TGTGCCAGCAGTTACAGGGGACAGGGGAATTCACCCCTCCACTTT.

This chain uses TRBV9 with TRBJ2-3; a weak D match, TRBD2 (5 bases). The CDR3 loop spans 14 amino acids. The V and J ends lost 4 bases and 1 base respectively, with 10 bases between them. Germline values: CDR1 SGDLS, CDR2 YYNGEE. The CDR3 DNA follows: TGTGCCAGCAGCCCTGCCGGGGGCACAGATACGCAGTATTTT. Amino acid sequence: CASSPAGGTDTQYF.

This sequence joins TRBV6-1 and TRBJ1-6; possible D gene TRBD1, 6 bases. Trimming stripped 3 bases from V and 12 bases from J, with 18 bases between. In germline, CDR1 is MNHNS, CDR2 SASEGT. This CDR3 is built from 15 residues. The CDR3 here is CASSDRGPSDRPLHF. The CDR3 DNA follows: TGTGCCAGCAGTGACAGGGGTCCCTCCGATCGACCCCTCCACTTT.

This chain links TRBV2 with TRBJ1-6; 8 nucleotides align to TRBD1. The J segment lost 6 bases and the V segment lost 5 bases, leaving 6 bases of the junction unmatched. The CDR3 loop spans 15 amino acids. CDR1 and CDR2 from the germline V gene are SNHLY and FYNNEI. CDR3 region: CASSPDRGGNSPLHF. As DNA, the CDR3 is TGTGCCAGCAGTCCAGACAGGGGAGGTAATTCACCCCTCCACTTT.

The chain recombines TRBV29-1 with TRBJ1-2; 8 nucleotides match TRBD1. Germline CDR1 and CDR2: SQVTM and ANQGSEA. With V trimmed by 7 bases and J by 6 bases, 19 bases remained unmatched. The CDR3 extends over 16 amino acids. This CDR3 is CSAAKMTSDREDGYTF. The CDR3 DNA sequence: TGCAGCGCCGCCAAAATGACTTCGGACAGGGAAGATGGCTACACCTTC.

This clone was observed once. The chain joins TRBV5-1 to TRBJ2-5; D may be TRBD2 (6 bases). This CDR3 is 15 amino acids long. The V gene's germline CDR1 is SGHRS and CDR2 YFSETQ. The ends were cut back, 4 bases at V and 5 bases at J, with 18 bases in the middle. The CDR3 is CASSPGPGRGETQYF. The CDR3 nucleotides read TGCGCCAGCAGCCCCGGACCCGGGCGGGGCGAGACCCAGTACTTC.

The chain uses TRBV7-3 and TRBJ1-1; D possibly corresponds to TRBD1 (6 bases). CDR1 is SGHTA and CDR2 is FQGTGA in the germline V gene. Trimming took 10 bases from V and 1 from J, leaving 13 bases between them. The CDR3 spans 13 residues. CDR3 in amino acids: CANGRGANTEAFF. In nucleotides, the CDR3 is TGTGCCAACGGGAGGGGGGCGAACACTGAAGCTTTCTTT.

The chain employs TRBV30 and TRBJ1-5; D is possibly TRBD1 (5 bases). Trimming left V 8 bases short and J 6 bases short, with 20 bases between. Per the germline V gene, CDR1 is GTSNPN and CDR2 is SVGIG (reference sequence). This CDR3 has 14 amino acids. CDR3 loop: CAAKPGGGGQPQHF. The CDR3 DNA sequence: TGTGCCGCAAAACCGGGGGGGGGAGGTCAGCCCCAGCATTTT.

This clone was picked up a small number of times. The V call is TRBV10-2, the J call TRBJ1-5; no reliable D call. The CDR3 is 14 amino acids. Germline lookup yields CDR1 WSHSY and CDR2 SAAADI. Trimming removed 0 bases at V and 3 bases at J, with 6 bases between. As DNA, the CDR3 is TGCGCCAGCAGTGAGTCGGCAGTCAATCAGCCCCAGCATTTT. Amino acid sequence: CASSESAVNQPQHF.